These T cell receptor beta chains were read from a single sample in a study of blood T cell repertoires in COVID-19. TCRdb's table, derived via immunoSEQ multiplex PCR, lists solely in-frame clones and lacks some. The sample lists about 200,000 clones, roughly 77% occurring once. The sequencing input was peripheral blood. Receptors originate from a woman aged 40 to 50 with COVID-19, enrolled during active disease. Each CDR3 is given with its conserved first and last residue. The D gene is left open where the match is weak. Expanded clones get a size class; other rows say once, few or many, or leave the size out.

J,D,V,size,DNA,CDR3
TRBJ2-2,TRBD1,TRBV7-2,once,TGTGCCAGCAGCCAGGGACAGGTGAACACCGGGGAGCTGTTTTTT,CASSQGQVNTGELFF
TRBJ2-2,TRBD1,TRBV5-1,NA,TGCGCCAGCAGCCCATGGGGGGACAGGCAAACCGGGGAGCTGTTTTTT,CASSPWGDRQTGELFF
TRBJ1-6,NA,TRBV30,NA,TGTGCCTGGAGTGGGCGACTCTCCTATAATTCACCCCTCCACTTT,CAWSGRLSYNSPLHF
TRBJ1-2,TRBD1,TRBV4-3,NA,TGCGCCAGCAGCACCCGAGGACAGGGGAACTATGGCTACACCTTC,CASSTRGQGNYGYTF
TRBJ1-4,NA,TRBV7-2,NA,TGTGCCAGCAGCTCACTAGGTGGGACAAAGGAAAAACTGTTTTTT,CASSSLGGTKEKLFF
TRBJ2-5,NA,TRBV4-3,NA,TGCGCCAGCAGCCGCAGCAGGGGAGAGACCCAGTACTTC,CASSRSRGETQYF
TRBJ2-3,NA,TRBV5-4,NA,TGTGCCAGCAGCTTGTCCCAGGCCAGCACAGATACGCAGTATTTT,CASSLSQASTDTQYF
TRBJ2-5,NA,TRBV27,NA,TGTGCCAGCAGTTTATCAGGTAGCGAAGAGACCCAGTACTTC,CASSLSGSEETQYF
TRBJ1-6,NA,TRBV30,once,TGTGCCTGGAGTCCGCCGGAGGCAACCGCGAATTCACCCCTCCACTTT,CAWSPPEATANSPLHF
TRBJ2-1,TRBD1,TRBV23-1,NA,TGCGCCAGCGACAGGGACCCCCCCAATGAGCAGTTCTTC,CASDRDPPNEQFF
TRBJ2-7,TRBD1,TRBV10-3,once,TGTGCCATCAACCCGACAGGGTTCCACGAGCAGTACTTC,CAINPTGFHEQYF
TRBJ1-4,NA,TRBV9,NA,TGTGCCAGCAGCCCCCAAGGACAAACTAATGAAAAACTGTTTTTT,CASSPQGQTNEKLFF
TRBJ2-7,NA,TRBV7-2,few,TGTGCCATACTCAACGGTGCGTACGAGCAGTACTTC,CAILNGAYEQYF
TRBJ2-7,NA,TRBV6-1,NA,TGTGCCAGCAGTGAATCCATTTTCGAGCAGTACTTC,CASSESIFEQYF
TRBJ1-1,NA,TRBV9,NA,TGTGCCAGCAGCGTTATAATGAACACTGAAGCTTTCTTT,CASSVIMNTEAFF
TRBJ1-6,NA,TRBV2,NA,TGTGCCAGCAGAGAGAGAGGAGGGGCTAATTCACCCCTCCACTTT,CASRERGGANSPLHF
TRBJ1-1,NA,TRBV9,NA,TGTGCCAGCAGCACCCCCCCGGGGGGAGCTTTCTTT,CASSTPPGGAFF
TRBJ2-1,TRBD2,TRBV20-1,few,TGCAGTGCTAGTACTAGCGGGAGCAATGAGCAGTTCTTC,CSASTSGSNEQFF
TRBJ2-7,TRBD2,TRBV4-2,NA,TGTGCCAGCAGCCAAGATCTAGGTAGCGGGACCTCCTACGAGCAGTACTTC,CASSQDLGSGTSYEQYF
TRBJ2-7,TRBD1,TRBV5-5,few,TGTGCCAGCAGCCTCACACTGGGCGCAGGGGGTAACGAGCAGTACTTC,CASSLTLGAGGNEQYF
TRBJ1-3,NA,TRBV2,NA,TGTGCCAGCAGTGGACCGAGGTCTGGAAACACCATATATTTT,CASSGPRSGNTIYF
TRBJ2-1,TRBD2,TRBV10-3,NA,TGTGCCATCAGTGGACTAGCGGTAAAATCCTACAATGAGCAGTTCTTC,CAISGLAVKSYNEQFF
TRBJ2-3,TRBD2,TRBV6-5,NA,TGTGCCAGCAGTCGACTAGCGGGCCCGTATTGG,CASSRLAGPYW
TRBJ2-1,TRBD2,TRBV11-1,NA,TGTGCCAGCAGCTTAGGGGCCGCGGGGGGGCCAGATGAGCAGTTCTTC,CASSLGAAGGPDEQFF
TRBJ2-2,TRBD2,TRBV24-1,once,TGTGCCACCAGTGATCCGACTAGCGGGGGAACCGGGGAGCTGTTTTTT,CATSDPTSGGTGELFF
TRBJ2-1,NA,TRBV30,NA,TGTGCCTGGGGAAGCGGGTCTTACAATGAGCAGTTCTTC,CAWGSGSYNEQFF
TRBJ2-1,TRBD2,TRBV13,NA,TGTGCCAGCAGACCCGGACTAGTCGGCAATGAGCAGTTCTTC,CASRPGLVGNEQFF
TRBJ1-4,NA,TRBV7-9,NA,TGTGCCAGCAGCTTAGGATCAGGGTTTAACGAAAAACTGTTTTTT,CASSLGSGFNEKLFF
TRBJ2-3,NA,TRBV5-6,NA,TGTGCCAGCAGCCCCATCCGGGGAGCAGGGGCAGATACGCAGTATTTT,CASSPIRGAGADTQYF
TRBJ2-7,TRBD2,TRBV6-5,few,TGTGCCAGCAGTTCCGCAACTAGCGGGGGGTTCGGCGAGCAGTACTTC,CASSSATSGGFGEQYF
TRBJ2-1,TRBD2,TRBV7-9,NA,TGTGCCAGCAGCTTCGCGGGAGGAACCTACAATGAGCAGTTCTTC,CASSFAGGTYNEQFF
TRBJ2-1,TRBD2,TRBV3-1/TRBV3-2,once,TGTGCCAGCAGCCAAGAAGTAGGGCTAGCGGGATATAGAAATGAGCAGTTCTTC,CASSQEVGLAGYRNEQFF
TRBJ2-7,NA,TRBV9,once,TGTGCCAGCAGCGCCCGCTCAGGGTGGCAGCTTTCCTTC,CASSARSGWQLSF
TRBJ1-5,TRBD1,TRBV30,NA,TGTGCCTTTGAGACAGGGGGTCAGCCCCAGCATTTT,CAFETGGQPQHF
TRBJ2-1,TRBD1,TRBV4-2,NA,TGTGCCAGCAGCCAAGAAATCCCCATCACAGGGGTCCCATACAATGAGCAGTTCTTC,CASSQEIPITGVPYNEQFF
TRBJ1-1,TRBD1,TRBV7-2,NA,TGTGCCAGCAGCTCGGACAGGGTGAACACTGAAGCTTTCTTT,CASSSDRVNTEAFF
TRBJ1-1,NA,TRBV21-1,NA,TGTGCCAGCAGCAAACGTCCAGGGGCGGCTTTCTTT,CASSKRPGAAFF
TRBJ2-3,NA,TRBV5-1,NA,TGCGCCAGCAGCCCAGTCACAGATACGCAGTATTTT,CASSPVTDTQYF
TRBJ2-1,TRBD2,TRBV19,NA,TGTGCCAGCAGACTAGCCAACTCCTACAATGAGCAGTTCTTC,CASRLANSYNEQFF
TRBJ2-5,TRBD2,TRBV5-1,NA,TGCGCCAGCAGCTCGAAAACTCCGGGACTAGCGGGGGAAGAGACCCAGTACTTC,CASSSKTPGLAGEETQYF
TRBJ2-3,NA,TRBV2,NA,TGTGCCAGCAGTCGAGGTTTGGCAGATACGCAGTATTTT,CASSRGLADTQYF
TRBJ1-1,NA,TRBV18,NA,TGTGCCAGCTCACCTTCCCGCGGGATGGCGAACACTGAAGCTTTCTTT,CASSPSRGMANTEAFF
TRBJ1-2,NA,TRBV25-1,NA,TGTGCCAGCAGTGAATGGGGGGGTTATGGCTACACCTTC,CASSEWGGYGYTF
TRBJ2-3,TRBD2,TRBV3-1/TRBV3-2,NA,TGTGCCAGCAGCCACTTACTAGCGGGGGGGCCAGATACGCAGTATTTT,CASSHLLAGGPDTQYF
TRBJ2-5,TRBD1,TRBV11-3,NA,TGTGCCAGCAGCTTAGAGGGACAGGGGGTAGAGACCCAGTACTTC,CASSLEGQGVETQYF
TRBJ1-5,NA,TRBV6-1,NA,TGTGCCAGCAGTGAAGGCGGGGGAGGCCAGCCCCAGCATTTT,CASSEGGGGQPQHF
TRBJ1-3,NA,TRBV5-1,NA,TGCGCCAGCAGCTTGGAGGGGTTCGCAGGAAACACCATATATTTT,CASSLEGFAGNTIYF
TRBJ2-5,TRBD2,TRBV5-4,NA,TGTGCCAGCAGACTAGCGGGAGGCCGGGGAAAAGAGACCCAGTACTTC,CASRLAGGRGKETQYF
TRBJ2-7,NA,TRBV7-2,NA,TGTGCCAGCAGCCTAGAGTCTCGACAGGCCTCCTACGAGCAGTACTTC,CASSLESRQASYEQYF
TRBJ2-5,NA,TRBV6-5,NA,TGTGCCAGCACCAGCCCCCAGGTGCGGACCCAGTACTTC,CASTSPQVRTQYF
TRBJ2-5,NA,TRBV15,few,TGTGCCACCAGCAGGCGCAGGGGTGGGGAGACCCAGTACTTC,CATSRRRGGETQYF
TRBJ2-1,TRBD2,TRBV5-4,NA,TGTGCCAGCAGGTATATCGGTGGGCTAGCGGGTGCCTCCTACAATGAGCAGTTCTTC,CASRYIGGLAGASYNEQFF